The text below deals with one T cell receptor (beta chain). Its target is unknown. The study enrolled healthy HIV-negative adults without recent acute infections or vaccinations as donors. The study drew all its donors from Caucasian adults living in Nashville, Tennessee. The assay was immunoSEQ multiplex PCR, and TCRdb's table has in-frame clones only and misses some. The table includes about half a million clones, around four fifths detected once. This sample stems from a study of shared clonotypes between healthy human individuals. Notes on the study in general: Expectations were that clonotype sharing among donors would be affected by sequencing depth.

This TCR derives from a middle-aged woman in good health. Some clones in this sample may be carry-over from other donors' samples. The material sequenced was PBMCs.

The CDR3 sequence is CASSPPVETYEQYF. The CDR3 DNA reads as TGTGCCAGCTCACCGCCGGTAGAGACCTACGAGCAGTACTTC. The V gene is TRBV18, the J gene TRBJ2-7; D unresolved. Germline V gene lookup returns CDR1 KGHSH and CDR2 LQKENI. Trimming left V 3 bases short and J 2 bases short, with 11 bases between. The CDR3 has 14 amino acids.